Listed below are T cell receptor beta chains from one sample, sequenced in a study of Ad26.COV2.S vaccination and SARS-CoV-2 variants. TCRdb's table, derived via immunoSEQ multiplex PCR, lists solely in-frame clones and lacks some. Among about 350,000 clones listed, roughly 84% were seen once. This sample comprised peripheral blood, obtained in a trial of Ad26.COV2.S vaccine versus placebo. The receptors were gathered from a person between 18 and 65 years old who received the Ad26.COV2.S COVID-19 vaccine or a placebo. The CDR3 runs from the conserved cysteine through the conserved F or W. Fields, in order: J gene, clone size, D gene, V gene, CDR3 protein, CDR3 DNA. A D gene is named only where the DNA matches it firmly. Not all rows give a size; the values are once, few, many and, for expanded clones, a class.

>TRBJ1-3|-|-|TRBV6-6
CASSQPGGAGNTIYF
TGTGCCAGCAGTCAACCGGGAGGGGCTGGAAACACCATATATTTT
>TRBJ1-1|-|-|TRBV7-8
CASSLGRAFF
TGTGCCAGCAGCCTCGGTCGAGCTTTCTTT
>TRBJ2-2|-|TRBD2|TRBV10-3
CAISGLADTGELFF
TGTGCCATCAGTGGCCTAGCGGACACCGGGGAGCTGTTTTTT
>TRBJ1-4|-|-|TRBV30
CAWSGNEKLFF
TGTGCCTGGAGTGGAAATGAAAAACTGTTTTTT
>TRBJ1-2|-|TRBD1|TRBV19
CASSTLKGQGGYGYTF
TGTGCCAGTAGTACCTTAAAAGGACAGGGTGGCTATGGCTACACCTTC
>TRBJ2-7|-|-|TRBV7-8
CASSFRAPVYEQYF
TGTGCCAGCAGCTTTCGGGCCCCGGTCTACGAGCAGTACTTC
>TRBJ1-5|-|TRBD1|TRBV7-2
CASSLTGLGGPQHF
TGTGCCAGCAGCTTGACAGGGCTGGGAGGGCCCCAGCATTTT
>TRBJ2-7|once|-|TRBV5-1
CASSLGLTGHEQYF
TGCGCCAGCAGCTTGGGCTTAACAGGCCACGAGCAGTACTTC
>TRBJ1-1|-|-|TRBV20-1
CSATGTTEAFF
TGCAGTGCTACCGGGACAACCGAAGCTTTCTTT
>TRBJ2-1|-|-|TRBV13
CASSYTRTFYNEQFF
TGTGCCAGCAGCTATACGAGGACATTTTACAATGAGCAGTTCTTC
>TRBJ1-5|-|-|TRBV19
CASSLPPQPQHF
TGTGCCAGTAGTCTTCCCCCTCAGCCCCAGCATTTT
>TRBJ2-2|-|TRBD2|TRBV2
CASKGTSGIDTGELFF
TGTGCCAGCAAAGGGACTAGCGGGATAGACACCGGGGAGCTGTTTTTT
>TRBJ2-5|-|-|TRBV7-9
CASSAPGQETQYF
TGTGCCAGCAGCGCGCCGGGGCAAGAGACCCAGTACTTC
>TRBJ1-1|-|TRBD1|TRBV27
CASSPMTGGFSEAFF
TGTGCCAGCAGTCCCATGACAGGGGGCTTTTCTGAAGCTTTCTTT
>TRBJ2-7|-|TRBD1|TRBV28
CASRPGTGNSYEQYF
TGTGCCAGCAGACCCGGGACAGGGAACTCCTACGAGCAGTACTTC
>TRBJ1-2|-|TRBD1|TRBV5-1
CASSLTGGIYGYTF
TGCGCCAGCAGCCTGACAGGGGGAATCTATGGCTACACCTTC
>TRBJ1-1|-|-|TRBV6-5
CAVGGRGRTEAFF
TGTGCCGTAGGGGGTAGAGGAAGAACTGAAGCTTTCTTT
>TRBJ2-7|few|TRBD2|TRBV10-2
CASMATGTSGTEDTYEQYF
TGCGCCAGCATGGCTACCGGGACTAGCGGGACGGAAGATACCTACGAGCAGTACTTC
>TRBJ1-2|-|TRBD1|TRBV18
CASSPPGTGGRGYTF
TGTGCCAGCTCACCTCCCGGGACAGGGGGCCGTGGCTACACCTTC
>TRBJ1-4|few|TRBD1|TRBV4-3
CASSQDGDRVNEKLFF
TGCGCCAGCAGCCAAGATGGAGACAGGGTGAATGAAAAACTGTTTTTT
>TRBJ2-1|-|TRBD1|TRBV6-6
CASSLTGSAYNEQFF
TGTGCCAGCAGTCTGACAGGGAGCGCCTACAATGAGCAGTTCTTC
>TRBJ2-7|-|-|TRBV18
CASSPRRGGYEQYF
TGTGCCAGCTCACCGAGGAGAGGGGGCTACGAGCAGTACTTC
>TRBJ2-2|-|-|TRBV18
CASSPGLMNTGELFF
TGTGCCAGCTCACCCGGACTTATGAACACCGGGGAGCTGTTTTTT
>TRBJ1-1|-|-|TRBV5-1
CASSLVAGGRNTEAFF
TGCGCCAGCAGCTTGGTGGCGGGAGGGCGGAACACTGAAGCTTTCTTT
>TRBJ2-4|-|TRBD2|TRBV6-6
CASSRDGGAINIQYF
TGTGCCAGCAGCAGAGACGGGGGGGCTATTAACATTCAGTACTTC
>TRBJ2-3|once|TRBD2|TRBV9
CASSVSSASGGPDTQYF
TGTGCCAGCAGCGTATCCTCGGCTAGCGGGGGGCCAGATACGCAGTATTTT
>TRBJ1-4|-|-|TRBV5-8
CASSYWTAGFEKLFF
TGTGCCAGCAGCTACTGGACAGCGGGTTTCGAAAAACTGTTTTTT
>TRBJ2-1|-|-|TRBV12-3/TRBV12-4
CASSFRNEQFF
TGTGCCAGCAGTTTTAGGAATGAGCAGTTCTTC
>TRBJ1-5|-|TRBD1|TRBV27
CASSLSRTGGNQPQHF
TGTGCCAGCAGTTTATCGAGGACAGGGGGTAATCAGCCCCAGCATTTT
>TRBJ2-7|-|TRBD2|TRBV7-2
CASSLATSGTSYEQYF
TGTGCCAGCAGCTTAGCGACTAGCGGGACATCCTACGAGCAGTACTTC
>TRBJ2-3|-|-|TRBV5-4
CASSLDQDTQYF
TGTGCCAGCAGCCTCGACCAAGATACGCAGTATTTT
>TRBJ2-1|-|TRBD2|TRBV7-8
CASSLNLAGGWNEQFF
TGTGCCAGCAGCTTAAACCTAGCGGGGGGGTGGAATGAGCAGTTCTTC
>TRBJ1-3|-|-|TRBV5-7
CASSFGISGNTIYF
TGTGCCAGCAGCTTCGGCATCTCTGGAAACACCATATATTTT
>TRBJ2-3|-|TRBD1|TRBV27
CASSLLKGQGATDTQYF
TGTGCCAGCAGTTTATTGAAGGGGCAGGGGGCGACAGATACGCAGTATTTT
>TRBJ1-4|-|TRBD1|TRBV2
CASSRQGEKLFF
TGTGCCAGCAGTCGACAGGGGGAAAAACTGTTTTTT
>TRBJ2-1|-|-|TRBV27
CASSPGTSYNEQFF
TGTGCCAGCAGTCCAGGGACCTCCTACAATGAGCAGTTCTTC
>TRBJ2-3|-|-|TRBV4-1
CASSQDSNTQYF
TGCGCCAGCAGTCAGGATAGTAATACGCAGTATTTT
>TRBJ2-7|-|TRBD2|TRBV10-3
CAIRSPSGTSYEQYF
TGTGCCATCAGATCGCCTAGCGGGACATCCTACGAGCAGTACTTC
>TRBJ2-5|-|-|TRBV5-1
CASSLVAGEGETQYF
TGCGCCAGCAGCTTGGTAGCCGGGGAAGGGGAGACCCAGTACTTC
>TRBJ2-2|-|-|TRBV5-1
CASSSVPVVSGDGELFF
TGCGCCAGCAGCTCCGTACCGGTTGTCAGTGGGGACGGGGAGCTGTTTTTT
>TRBJ2-7|-|TRBD2|TRBV4-3
CASSQIAGGPNYEQYF
TGCGCCAGCAGCCAAATAGCGGGAGGGCCCAACTACGAGCAGTACTTC
>TRBJ2-5|-|-|TRBV6-1
CASSVARWGDLQETQYF
TGTGCCAGCAGTGTTGCCCGGTGGGGGGACCTCCAAGAGACCCAGTACTTC
>TRBJ2-7|-|TRBD2|TRBV12-3/TRBV12-4
CASSSMQRGQYF
TGTGCCAGCAGTTCTATGCAGCGGGGGCAGTACTTC
>TRBJ1-1|-|-|TRBV2
CASRYARGSNSEAFF
TGTGCCAGCAGATATGCCCGCGGGTCGAATTCTGAAGCTTTCTTT